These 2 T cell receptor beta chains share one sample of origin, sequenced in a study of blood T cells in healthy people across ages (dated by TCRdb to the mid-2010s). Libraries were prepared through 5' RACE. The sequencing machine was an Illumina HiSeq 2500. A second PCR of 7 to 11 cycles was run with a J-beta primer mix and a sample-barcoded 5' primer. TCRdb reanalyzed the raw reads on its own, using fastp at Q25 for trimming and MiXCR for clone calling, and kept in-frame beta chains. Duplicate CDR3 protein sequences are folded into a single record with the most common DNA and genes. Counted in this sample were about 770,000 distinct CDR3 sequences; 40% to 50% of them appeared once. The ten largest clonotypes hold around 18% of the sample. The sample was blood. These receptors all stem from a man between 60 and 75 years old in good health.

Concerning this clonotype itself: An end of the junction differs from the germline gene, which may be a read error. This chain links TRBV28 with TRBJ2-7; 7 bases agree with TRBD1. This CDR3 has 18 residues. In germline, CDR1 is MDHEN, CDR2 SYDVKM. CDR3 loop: CASSSRTSGGRFHYGQYF. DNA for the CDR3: TGTGCCAGCAGTTCCCGAACCTCAGGGGGAAGATTTCACTACGGGCAGTACTTC.

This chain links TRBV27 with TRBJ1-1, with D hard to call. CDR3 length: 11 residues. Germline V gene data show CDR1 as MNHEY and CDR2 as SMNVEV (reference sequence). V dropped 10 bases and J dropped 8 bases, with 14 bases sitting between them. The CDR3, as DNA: TGTGCCATCATGGACCGCTCCGAAGCTTTCTTT. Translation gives CAIMDRSEAFF.